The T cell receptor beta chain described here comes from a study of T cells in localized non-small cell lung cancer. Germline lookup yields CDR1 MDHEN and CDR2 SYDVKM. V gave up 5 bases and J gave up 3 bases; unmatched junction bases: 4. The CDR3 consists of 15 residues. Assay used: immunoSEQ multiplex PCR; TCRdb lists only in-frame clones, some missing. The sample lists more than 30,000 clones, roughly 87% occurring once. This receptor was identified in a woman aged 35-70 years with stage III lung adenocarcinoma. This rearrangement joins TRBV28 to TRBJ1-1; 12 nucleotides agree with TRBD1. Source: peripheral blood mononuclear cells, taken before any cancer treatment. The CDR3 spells CASSLGQGAHTEAFF. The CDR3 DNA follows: TGTGCCAGCAGTCTGGGACAGGGGGCGCACACTGAAGCTTTCTTT.